The next 27 T cell receptor beta chains were all read from a single sample in a study of blood T cells in healthy people across ages. PCR was performed a second time for about 7 to 11 cycles using a sample-barcoded 5' primer and a J-beta primer mix. MiXCR, run by TCRdb on the 5' RACE reads, gives a single entry per CDR3 protein. This sample yields about 1,400,000 distinct CDR3 sequences, of which 59% are seen a single time; roughly 7% belongs to the top ten. Sample: blood. Receptors were obtained from a man aged 18 to 30 in good health.

This clonotype was counted at least ten times. This rearrangement joins TRBV12-3 or TRBV12-4 to TRBJ1-2; D ambiguous. Trimming stripped 3 bases from V and 3 bases from J, with 11 bases between. The CDR3 spans 14 residues. The CDR3 protein is CASSFGEADYGYTF. CDR3 nucleotide sequence: TGTGCCAGCAGTTTTGGGGAGGCGGACTATGGCTACACCTTC.

CDR3 nucleotides: TGTGCCAGCAGTTTAGGGGGACTAGCGGGGAAGAAAGAGACCCAGTACTTC. Protein sequence: CASSLGGLAGKKETQYF. V is TRBV12-3 or TRBV12-4 and J is TRBJ2-5; 13 bases align to TRBD2. V lost 1 base, J lost 3 bases, and 5 bases stayed unmatched. CDR3 length: 17 residues.

This clonotype was seen only a few times. The chain is built from TRBV12-3 or TRBV12-4 and TRBJ2-7, with D perhaps matching TRBD2 (5 bases). V lost 3 bases, J lost 2 bases, and 14 bases lay in between. CDR3 length: 15 amino acids. CDR3 nucleotides: TGTGCCAGCAGTTTGGAGGCTCAGCTGACCTACGAGCAGTACTTC. As protein: CASSLEAQLTYEQYF.

The DNA for the CDR3 is TGTGCCAGCAGCTTACCCCCTTTTAGGGAAACTAACTATGGCTACACCTTC. Translated, it gives CASSLPPFRETNYGYTF. The chain has TRBV7-2 and TRBJ1-2; D is unresolved. Germline V gene lookup returns CDR1 SGHTA and CDR2 FQGNSA. This CDR3 has 17 residues. V was cut by 2 bases and J by 0 bases, with 16 bases left in between.

V and J are TRBV6-1 and TRBJ1-2; no firm D call. Trimming took 4 bases from V and 3 from J, leaving 9 bases between them. This CDR3 comprises 13 residues. Germline lookup yields CDR1 MNHNS and CDR2 SASEGT. The CDR3 reads CASSVNGDYGYTF. The DNA for the CDR3 is TGTGCCAGCAGTGTGAACGGGGACTATGGCTACACCTTC.

This clonotype was counted between two and nine times. This chain joins TRBV4-1 and TRBJ1-6; 8 bases map to TRBD1. This CDR3 is built from 18 residues. Germline CDR1 and CDR2: MGHRA and YSYEKL. J gave up 4 bases and V 0 bases, and 8 bases lay outside the gene matches. The CDR3 reads CASSQDWYRGMYNSPLHF. The CDR3 region has the DNA TGCGCCAGCAGCCAAGATTGGTACAGGGGGATGTATAATTCACCCCTCCACTTT.

The chain couples TRBV29-1 to TRBJ2-7; the D gene is possibly TRBD2 (5 bases). The germline V gene encodes CDR1 SQVTM and CDR2 ANQGSEA. Trimming removed 0 bases at V and 5 bases at J, with 11 bases between. The CDR3 spans 13 residues. The CDR3 protein is CSVEDGVGDEQYF. The CDR3, as DNA: TGCAGCGTTGAAGACGGGGTTGGTGACGAGCAGTACTTC.

The gene calls are TRBV21-1 and TRBJ2-1. TRBV21-1 is an annotated pseudogene. CDR3 length: 8 amino acids. The CDR3 DNA sequence: TGTGCCAGCCTTAAGCCGTTCTTC. Its translation is CASLKPFF.

This chain uses TRBV15 with TRBJ2-4; TRBD2 aligns across 12 bases. Matching the DNA end better, TRBJ2-7 makes the J call doubtful. This CDR3 region has 16 residues. Per germline, CDR1 LNHNV and CDR2 YYDKDF (reference sequence). This CDR3 is CATSRGLAGPDYEQYF. In nucleotides, the CDR3 is TGTGCCACCAGCCGCGGACTAGCGGGACCGGACTACGAGCAGTACTTC.

The chain has TRBV29-1 and TRBJ2-3; D possibly uses TRBD1 or TRBD2 (6 bases each). The CDR3 spans 15 residues. The germline V gene encodes CDR1 SQVTM and CDR2 ANQGSEA. Trimming took off 7 bases at V and 4 bases at J, with 21 bases between the two ends. CDR3 sequence (DNA): TGCAGCGCCCTGGGGCTGCTGGGGGGCTCAGATACGCAGTATTTT. The encoded protein is CSALGLLGGSDTQYF.

This clonotype was observed a few times. CDR3 DNA: TGCAGTGCCCAAAGCGGGGGCCCCTTGGCCAAAAACATTCAGTACTTC. Protein sequence: CSAQSGGPLAKNIQYF. The chain employs TRBV20-1 and TRBJ2-4, with 8 bases that match TRBD2. This CDR3 region has 16 residues. The germline V gene has CDR1 DFQATT and CDR2 SNEGSKA (reference sequence). The V gene end was trimmed by 6 bases and the J gene end by 1 base; junction bases not matched to a gene: 11.

V gene TRBV25-1 combines with J gene TRBJ2-5; D is undetermined. Trimming left V 0 bases short and J 5 bases short, with 13 bases between. Germline V CDR1 and CDR2: MGHDK, SYGVNS. The CDR3 sequence is 15 residues long. CDR3 in amino acids: CASSEYEVRRETQYF. The CDR3 DNA is TGTGCCAGCAGTGAATACGAGGTTCGGCGGGAGACCCAGTACTTC. The full variable domain, completed using reference TRBV25-1 and TRBJ2-5, is EADIYQTPRYLVIGTGKKITLECSQTMGHDKMYWYQQDPGMELHLIHYSYGVNSTEKGDLSSESTVSRIRTEHFPLTLESARPSHTSQYLCASSEYEVRRETQYFGPGTRLLVL.

In its sample, this clonotype was seen a few times. CDR3 region: CSARHGEVLAGKYEQYF. The CDR3 region has the DNA TGCAGTGCCCGCCACGGGGAAGTCCTAGCGGGAAAATACGAGCAGTACTTC. This chain joins TRBV20-1 and TRBJ2-7, with 9 positions matching TRBD2. CDR1 and CDR2 from the germline V gene are DFQATT and SNEGSKA (reference sequence). V gave up 6 bases and J gave up 4 bases; unmatched junction bases: 19. The CDR3 has 17 residues.

This clonotype was detected only a few times. The genes are TRBV28 and TRBJ2-6, with 8 bases aligning to TRBD1. The CDR3 extends over 19 amino acids. The V segment lost 5 bases and the J segment 0 bases; nucleotides outside the gene matches: 12. CDR1 is MDHEN and CDR2 is SYDVKM in the germline V gene. The CDR3 bases are TGTGCCAGCAGTCCCATCTTAGGGACAGGCAACTCTGGGGCCAACGTCCTGACTTTC. It translates to CASSPILGTGNSGANVLTF.

V gene TRBV18 combines with J gene TRBJ2-1, with D perhaps given as TRBD1 or TRBD2 (5 bases each). The germline V and J ends were trimmed by 3 bases and 10 bases, with 10 bases remaining between them. The CDR3 is made up of 12 amino acids. Germline CDR1 KGHSH, CDR2 LQKENI. This CDR3 is CASSPRWGEQFF. Here the CDR3 DNA reads TGTGCCAGCTCACCCCGTTGGGGGGAGCAGTTCTTC.

V and J are TRBV7-2 and TRBJ1-1, with D unclear. This CDR3 spans 14 amino acids. Trimming took 6 bases from V and 0 from J, leaving 11 bases between them. Germline V gene sequence: CDR1 SGHTA, CDR2 FQGNSA. The CDR3 protein is CASSSLSLNTEAFF. The CDR3 DNA follows: TGTGCCAGCAGTTCCCTCTCCCTGAACACTGAAGCTTTCTTT.

This clonotype was seen only a few times. V and J are TRBV10-3 and TRBJ2-1; tentatively, D is TRBD1 or TRBD2 (5 bases each). Germline CDR1 ENHRY, CDR2 SYGVKD. V lost 5 bases and J lost 7, with 18 bases in between. This CDR3 is built from 15 residues. The CDR3 sequence is CAISTFGGHRNEQFF. DNA of the CDR3: TGTGCCATCAGTACCTTTGGGGGTCACAGGAATGAGCAGTTCTTC.

The rearrangement joins TRBV7-9 to TRBJ2-7; TRBD2 agrees at 8 bases. The CDR3 runs to 14 residues. Germline CDR1 and CDR2: SEHNR and FQNEAQ (reference sequence). After removal of 3 bases from V and 5 bases from J, the junction contained 6 bases not matched to a gene. The CDR3 DNA is TGTGCCAGCAGCTTGTCTAGCGGGCCCCACGAGCAGTACTTC. This gives the protein CASSLSSGPHEQYF.

The chain links TRBV29-1 to TRBJ2-2; maybe TRBD2 (6 bases). The CDR3 consists of 14 residues. V lost 7 bases and J lost 5, with 17 bases in between. The germline CDR1 and CDR2 sequences are SQVTM and ANQGSEA. The CDR3 protein is CSALSGGDTGELFF. DNA for the CDR3: TGCAGCGCCTTAAGCGGAGGGGATACCGGGGAGCTGTTTTTT.

The V and J genes are TRBV6-5 and TRBJ2-7, with D possibly TRBD1 on 6 matching bases. V lost 6 bases and J lost 3, with 12 bases in between. In germline, CDR1 is MNHEY, CDR2 SVGAGI. There are 13 residues in the CDR3. The CDR3 spells CASSHGQHYEQYF. CDR3 coding DNA: TGTGCCAGCAGCCACGGACAGCACTACGAGCAGTACTTC.

This clonotype has only a few counts. This chain connects TRBV3-1 to TRBJ2-3; D is unclear. The CDR3 is made up of 14 amino acids. Germline assignment: CDR1 LGHDT and CDR2 YNNKEL (reference sequence). V was clipped by 6 bases and J by 5 bases, with 15 bases between them. The CDR3 region is CASREEGPGDTQYF. The CDR3 bases are TGTGCCAGCAGGGAAGAAGGGCCTGGAGATACGCAGTATTTT.

The genes are TRBV7-6 and TRBJ2-5; D remains ambiguous. Germline V lookup: CDR1 SGHVS, CDR2 FNYEAQ. The CDR3 length is 16 residues. Trimming took off 4 bases at V and 2 bases at J, with 17 bases between the two ends. CDR3 residues: CASSSSTLWWQETQYF. CDR3 nucleotides: TGTGCCAGCAGCTCCTCCACCCTCTGGTGGCAAGAGACCCAGTACTTC.

There are a few counts of this clonotype. V and J are TRBV18 and TRBJ2-7; D not resolved. With 2 bases removed from V and 7 bases from J, the gap between germline ends came to 12 bases. The germline CDR1 and CDR2 sequences are KGHSH and LQKENI. The CDR3 is made up of 13 amino acids. DNA of the CDR3: TGTGCCAGCTCACCAGCGGCAGGCCAAGAGCAGTACTTC. This gives the protein CASSPAAGQEQYF.

This chain links TRBV20-1 with TRBJ2-7; D uncertain. This CDR3 comprises 14 residues. The germline V gene has CDR1 DFQATT and CDR2 SNEGSKA (reference sequence). Trimming removed 3 bases at V and 0 bases at J, with 12 bases between. The CDR3 here is CSASYGQSSYEQYF. As DNA, the CDR3 is TGCAGTGCTAGTTACGGCCAGAGCTCCTACGAGCAGTACTTC.

The chain combines TRBV2 with TRBJ1-1; no reliable D call. V dropped 8 bases and J dropped 6 bases, with 22 bases sitting between them. The CDR3 covers 15 residues. Germline values: CDR1 SNHLY, CDR2 FYNNEI. CDR3 loop: CASQVGRRGRAEAFF. CDR3 sequence (DNA): TGTGCCAGCCAGGTGGGCAGGCGGGGTAGGGCTGAAGCTTTCTTT.

The V gene is TRBV20-1, the J gene TRBJ2-1; 12 nucleotides line up with TRBD2. Unmatched junction bases numbered 19, after V lost 3 bases and J lost 4 bases. The CDR3 spans 20 residues. Germline CDR1 and CDR2: DFQATT and SNEGSKA (reference sequence). This chain's CDR3 is CSARGQGKASGRARYNEQFF. As DNA, the CDR3 is TGCAGTGCTAGGGGGCAAGGAAAGGCTAGCGGGAGGGCGAGGTACAATGAGCAGTTCTTC.

The chain joins TRBV4-3 to TRBJ2-3; the D gene is possibly TRBD2 (6 bases). V lost 5 bases and J 4 bases, leaving 19 bases between the germline ends. Germline V lookup: CDR1 LGHNA, CDR2 YSLEER. This CDR3 spans 16 amino acids. The CDR3 spells CASSGQGLLGADTQYF. The DNA of the CDR3 is TGCGCCAGCAGCGGCCAGGGACTTCTGGGGGCAGATACGCAGTATTTT.